A single sample is the source of the 23 T cell receptor beta chains below, sequenced in a study of blood T cell repertoires in COVID-19. TCRdb's copy holds only in-frame clones and misses some; the assay was immunoSEQ multiplex PCR. The sample contains roughly 90,000 clones, over 80% of which appear only once. Sequenced: peripheral blood. These TCRs come from a woman of 80 years or more with active or convalescent COVID-19.

This rearrangement joins TRBV28 to TRBJ2-7, with a tentative D call TRBD1 (5 bases). V was trimmed by 8 bases and J by 1 base, leaving 9 bases between them. This CDR3 comprises 12 residues. CDR1 and CDR2 from the germline V gene are MDHEN and SYDVKM. DNA for the CDR3: TGTGCCAGCGAAGGGGTATCCTACGAGCAGTACTTC. Its protein product is CASEGVSYEQYF.

The V call is TRBV5-8, the J call TRBJ2-7; 7 nucleotides agree with TRBD1. Per the germline V gene, CDR1 is SGHTS and CDR2 is YDEGEE. Trimming took 1 base from V and 3 from J; bases not matched to a gene: 7. The CDR3 contains 15 residues. This CDR3 reads CASSLRGTVDYEQYF. As DNA, the CDR3 is TGTGCCAGCAGCTTGAGGGGGACAGTGGACTACGAGCAGTACTTC.

CDR3 protein: CASSIPAGAMNTEAFF. The CDR3 DNA reads TGTGCCAGTAGTATCCCGGCAGGGGCGATGAACACTGAAGCTTTCTTT. The chain links TRBV19 to TRBJ1-1; a possible D gene is TRBD1 (6 bases). CDR3 size: 16 residues. Looked up from germline, CDR1 is LNHDA and CDR2 is SQIVND (reference sequence). V was cut by 3 bases and J by 0 bases, with 14 bases left in between.

The CDR3 loop reads CASSVTGTGYNEQFF. The CDR3 DNA is TGTGCCAGCAGCGTAACCGGGACTGGCTACAATGAGCAGTTCTTC. The V call is TRBV9, the J call TRBJ2-1, with D perhaps TRBD2 (6 bases). The CDR3 covers 15 residues. V was shortened by 1 base and J by 3 bases, with 11 bases between the two germline ends. Germline V gene lookup returns CDR1 SGDLS and CDR2 YYNGEE. Together with reference TRBV9 and TRBJ2-1, the CDR3 gives the full variable domain: DSGVTQTPKHLITATGQRVTLRCSPRSGDLSVYWYQQSLDQGLQFLIQYYNGEERAKGNILERFSAQQFPDLHSELNLSSLELGDSALYFCASSVTGTGYNEQFFGPGTRLTVL.

V gene TRBV28 combines with J gene TRBJ1-2; 8 bases agree with TRBD1. This CDR3 is 13 amino acids long. Germline V gene data show CDR1 as MDHEN and CDR2 as SYDVKM. V lost 10 bases and J lost 2; bases outside the gene matches: 6. The CDR3 DNA reads TGTGCCATCCAGACAGGGGCCAACTATGGCTACACCTTC. Translated, it gives CAIQTGANYGYTF.

V is TRBV5-1 and J is TRBJ2-1; TRBD1 matches at 9 bases. Germline values: CDR1 SGHRS, CDR2 YFSETQ. With V trimmed by 2 bases and J by 5 bases, 5 bases remained unmatched. The CDR3 length is 15 residues. The CDR3 nucleotides read TGCGCCAGCAGCTTAAAACAGGGGGCCGACAATGAGCAGTTCTTC. This gives the protein CASSLKQGADNEQFF.

The V and J genes are TRBV18 and TRBJ1-1; 10 bases line up with TRBD1. The germline V gene has CDR1 KGHSH and CDR2 LQKENI. J lost 2 bases, V lost 2 bases, and 5 bases had no gene match. The CDR3 contains 16 residues. This chain's CDR3 is CASSPMRDRGNTEAFF. CDR3 DNA sequence: TGTGCCAGCTCACCAATGAGGGACAGGGGTAACACTGAAGCTTTCTTT. The variable domain in full, completed from reference TRBV18 and TRBJ1-1, reads NAGVMQNPRHLVRRRGQEARLRCSPMKGHSHVYWYRQLPEEGLKFMVYLQKENIIDESGMPKERFSAEFPKEGPSILRIQQVVRGDSAAYFCASSPMRDRGNTEAFFGQGTRLTVV.

The chain links TRBV4-1 to TRBJ2-2, with D perhaps matching TRBD2 (5 bases). Germline CDR1 reads MGHRA; CDR2 reads YSYEKL. With 4 bases removed from V and 1 base from J, the gap between germline ends came to 10 bases. This CDR3 contains 15 residues. This chain's CDR3 is CASSRVGENTGELFF. As DNA, the CDR3 is TGCGCCAGCAGCCGGGTGGGAGAGAACACCGGGGAGCTGTTTTTT.

The chain couples TRBV2 to TRBJ2-7; TRBD1 aligns across 8 bases. CDR3 size: 14 residues. V was clipped by 8 bases and J by 13 bases; unmatched bases: 19. Germline CDR1 and CDR2: SNHLY and FYNNEI. The CDR3 loop reads CASRESPTGVGFYF. CDR3 nucleotides: TGTGCCAGCCGGGAATCCCCGACAGGGGTCGGATTCTACTTC.

V gene TRBV9 combines with J gene TRBJ2-3, with D perhaps matching TRBD2 (6 bases). Trimming removed 1 base from V and 4 bases from J, with 13 bases in between. The CDR3 is made up of 15 amino acids. Germline-derived CDR1 and CDR2 are SGDLS and YYNGEE. CDR3 residues: CASSVTHGGADTQYF. The CDR3 nucleotides read TGTGCCAGCAGCGTAACCCACGGGGGAGCAGATACGCAGTATTTT.

The chain uses TRBV19 and TRBJ2-3, with TRBD2 matching 14 bases. The CDR3 extends over 16 amino acids. Germline assignment: CDR1 LNHDA and CDR2 SQIVND (reference sequence). V lost 6 bases, J lost 5 bases, and 7 bases stayed unmatched. CDR3 loop: CASRPRTSGGRDTQYF. The CDR3 DNA reads TGTGCCAGTAGACCCCGGACTAGCGGGGGGCGAGATACGCAGTATTTT.

The chain couples TRBV6-6 to TRBJ2-7; 7 positions agree with TRBD2. The CDR3 has 13 residues. CDR1 is MNHNY and CDR2 is SVGAGI in the germline V gene (reference sequence). V lost 5 bases, J lost 9 bases, and 10 bases stayed unmatched. CDR3 bases: TGTGCCAGCAGTATCACCCGGGGGGAGGGGCAGTACTTC. This encodes CASSITRGEGQYF.

The chain joins TRBV5-6 to TRBJ2-1; D is perhaps TRBD2 (7 bases). V lost 2 bases and J lost 0, with 15 bases in between. CDR3 size: 17 residues. The germline gives CDR1 SGHDT, CDR2 YYEEEE. This CDR3 is CASSFRGGASSYNEQFF. The CDR3 DNA reads TGTGCCAGCAGCTTTAGAGGGGGGGCGAGCTCCTACAATGAGCAGTTCTTC.

The CDR3 DNA sequence: TGCGCCAGCAGCTCCGTTCTAGGAAGGGATACGCAGTATTTT. Amino acids: CASSSVLGRDTQYF. The chain has TRBV5-1 and TRBJ2-3; D call uncertain. Trimming shortened V by 3 bases and J by 6 bases, and 14 bases separated the two germline ends. Looked up from germline, CDR1 is SGHRS and CDR2 is YFSETQ. The CDR3 consists of 14 residues.

The chain combines TRBV29-1 with TRBJ2-1; no reliable D call. CDR1 is SQVTM and CDR2 is ANQGSEA in the germline V gene. V lost 2 bases, J lost 15 bases, and 11 bases lay in between. The CDR3 sequence is 10 residues long. CDR3 sequence (DNA): TGCAGCGTTGAATCCCACCAAGCGTTCTTC. This codes for CSVESHQAFF.

This chain links TRBV28 with TRBJ2-2; 8 bases line up with TRBD1. The J segment lost 1 base and the V segment lost 8 bases, leaving 3 bases of the junction unmatched. The CDR3 has 14 residues. Germline CDR1 and CDR2: MDHEN and SYDVKM. The CDR3 region has the DNA TGTGCCAGCCGAGGGACAGGGAACACCGGGGAGCTGTTTTTT. It yields the protein CASRGTGNTGELFF.

J is TRBJ2-1 and V is TRBV11-3; 7 bases align to TRBD1. Unmatched junction bases numbered 3, after V lost 2 bases and J lost 5 bases. Germline V gene data show CDR1 as SGHNT and CDR2 as YENEEA. The CDR3 is made up of 14 amino acids. The CDR3 spells CASSLMGQNNEQFF. In DNA, the CDR3 is TGTGCCAGCAGCTTAATGGGACAGAACAATGAGCAGTTCTTC.

The rearrangement joins TRBV5-1 to TRBJ2-7; tentative D call: TRBD1 (6 bases). The CDR3 is 14 residues long. Trimming took off 6 bases at V and 7 bases at J, with 20 bases between the two ends. Germline-derived CDR1 and CDR2 are SGHRS and YFSETQ. The CDR3 coding sequence is TGCGCCAGCACCCTAAGCGAGGGGGTTAAAGAGCAGTACTTC. Amino acid sequence: CASTLSEGVKEQYF.

The genes are TRBV15 and TRBJ1-1; 7 positions agree with TRBD1. Germline CDR1 and CDR2: LNHNV and YYDKDF (reference sequence). V lost 1 base, J lost 1 base, and 0 bases stayed unmatched. The CDR3 contains 14 residues. The CDR3 protein is CATSRAGGNTEAFF. DNA of the CDR3: TGTGCCACCAGCAGAGCAGGGGGGAACACTGAAGCTTTCTTT.

The chain links TRBV10-2 to TRBJ2-7; TRBD1 aligns across 7 bases. The CDR3 has 14 amino acids. Trimming removed 8 bases from V and 1 base from J; junction bases left unmatched: 8. Looked up from germline, CDR1 is WSHSY and CDR2 is SAAADI. CDR3 sequence: CASHRGLGSYEQYF. The CDR3 region has the DNA TGCGCCAGCCACAGGGGTTTAGGATCCTACGAGCAGTACTTC.

The rearrangement uses TRBV5-1 and TRBJ2-7, with 8 bases identical to TRBD1. V trimming: 4 bases; J trimming: 3 bases; junction bases outside the gene matches: 9. The CDR3 loop spans 15 amino acids. Germline CDR1 is SGHRS and CDR2 is YFSETQ. This chain's CDR3 is CASSPSGTGLYEQYF. For the CDR3, the DNA is TGCGCCAGCAGCCCCTCGGGGACAGGCCTCTACGAGCAGTACTTC.

The chain carries TRBV6-6 and TRBJ1-6; D is unclear. V was clipped by 6 bases and J by 2 bases, with 14 bases between them. Germline CDR1 reads MNHNY; CDR2 reads SVGAGI (reference sequence). The CDR3 has 16 residues. In DNA, the CDR3 is TGTGCCAGCAGGCCTCCCGACGGGGCCTATAATTCACCCCTCCACTTT. Encoded protein: CASRPPDGAYNSPLHF.

This sequence joins TRBV28 and TRBJ1-6; possibly TRBD1 for D (5 bases). Trimming removed 4 bases from V and 5 bases from J, with 21 bases in between. CDR1 MDHEN and CDR2 SYDVKM come from the germline V gene. This CDR3 comprises 18 residues. The chain's CDR3 is CASSYGGGWGTDNSPLHF. CDR3 coding DNA: TGTGCCAGCAGTTACGGGGGTGGATGGGGGACGGATAATTCACCCCTCCACTTT.